This record looks at one TCR beta chain sequence and its context. This record belongs to a study of T-cell reconstitution after alpha-beta-depleted transplantation in children. CDR1 and CDR2 (germline): DFQATT, SNEGSKA (reference sequence). V gave up 0 bases and J gave up 4 bases, with 12 bases separating them. This CDR3 has 14 residues. Molecular barcoding with unique molecular identifiers was used for the TCRbeta library. TCRdb re-called the PCR reads through MiXCR, storing one row per CDR3 protein. The repertoire holds 670,000 or so distinct CDR3 sequences, with roughly 13% as singletons. The TCR originated in a girl aged 2-10 years with congenital amegakaryocytic thrombocytopenia, due to receive a stem cell transplant. The V gene is TRBV20-1, the J gene TRBJ1-1, with D hard to call. The sequencing here drew on PBMCs, taken before TCRalphabeta/CD19-depleted stem cell transplant. The CDR3 bases are TGCAGTGCTAGAGATCCACAGCAGGCCACTGAAGCTTTCTTT. Amino acid sequence: CSARDPQQATEAFF.